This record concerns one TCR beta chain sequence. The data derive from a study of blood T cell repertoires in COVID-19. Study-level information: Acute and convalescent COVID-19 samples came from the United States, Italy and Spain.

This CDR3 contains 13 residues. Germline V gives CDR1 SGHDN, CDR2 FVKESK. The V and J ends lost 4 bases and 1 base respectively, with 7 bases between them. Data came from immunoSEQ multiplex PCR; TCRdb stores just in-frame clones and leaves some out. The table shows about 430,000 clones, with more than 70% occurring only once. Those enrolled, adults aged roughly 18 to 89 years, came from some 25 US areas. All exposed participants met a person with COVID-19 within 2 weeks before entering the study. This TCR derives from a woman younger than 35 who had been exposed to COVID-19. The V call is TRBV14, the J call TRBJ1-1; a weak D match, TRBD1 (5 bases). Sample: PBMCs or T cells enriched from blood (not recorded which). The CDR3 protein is CASSRTGNTEAFF. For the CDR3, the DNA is TGTGCCAGCAGCCGTACAGGGAACACTGAAGCTTTCTTT. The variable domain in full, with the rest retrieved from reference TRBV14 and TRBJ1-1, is EAGVTQFPSHSVIEKGQTVTLRCDPISGHDNLYWYRRVMGKEIKFLLHFVKESKQDESGMPNNRFLAERTGGTYSTLKVQPAELEDSGVYFCASSRTGNTEAFFGQGTRLTVV.